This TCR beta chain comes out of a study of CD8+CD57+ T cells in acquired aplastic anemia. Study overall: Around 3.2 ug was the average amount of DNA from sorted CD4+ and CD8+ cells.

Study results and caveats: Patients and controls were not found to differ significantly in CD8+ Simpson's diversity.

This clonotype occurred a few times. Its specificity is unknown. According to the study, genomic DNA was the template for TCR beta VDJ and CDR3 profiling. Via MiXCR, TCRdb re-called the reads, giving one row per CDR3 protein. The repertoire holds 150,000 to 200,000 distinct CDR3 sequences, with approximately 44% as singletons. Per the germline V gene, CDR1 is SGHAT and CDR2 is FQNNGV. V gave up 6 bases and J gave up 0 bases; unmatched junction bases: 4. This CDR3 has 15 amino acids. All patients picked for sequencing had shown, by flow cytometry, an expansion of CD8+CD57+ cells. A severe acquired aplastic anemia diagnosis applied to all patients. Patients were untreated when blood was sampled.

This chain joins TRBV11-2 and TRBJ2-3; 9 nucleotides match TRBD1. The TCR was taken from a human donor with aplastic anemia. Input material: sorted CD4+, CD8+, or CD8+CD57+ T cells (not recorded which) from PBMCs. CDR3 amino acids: CASSSGTGSTDTQYF. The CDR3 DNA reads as TGTGCCAGCAGTTCCGGGACAGGGAGCACAGATACGCAGTATTTT.